Each of the 24 T cell receptor beta chains below was sequenced from the same sample in a study of shared clonotypes between healthy human individuals. TCRdb's table, derived via immunoSEQ multiplex PCR, lists solely in-frame clones and lacks some. The sample carries over a million clones, 70% to 80% recorded once. Sequenced input: memory CD4+ T cells sorted from blood. Regarding subset: CD45RA-negative fraction. Every receptor here comes from a man younger than 35 in good health.

As for this clone: In the same sample, other DNA sequences code for this CDR3. This CDR3 is CASSVAGRTDTQYF. CDR3 DNA sequence: TGTGCCAGCAGCGTAGCTGGGCGCACAGATACGCAGTATTTT. The chain recombines TRBV9 with TRBJ2-3, with D uncertain. Germline lookup yields CDR1 SGDLS and CDR2 YYNGEE. This CDR3 comprises 14 residues. V was pared by 0 bases and J by 1 base, with 6 bases between.

The CDR3 here is CASSPPGAGTSGSPYYEQYF. The DNA of the CDR3 is TGTGCCAGCTCACCACCGGGGGCTGGGACTAGCGGGAGTCCATACTACGAGCAGTACTTC. The rearrangement links TRBV18 to TRBJ2-7; 14 nucleotides align to TRBD2. With V trimmed by 0 bases and J by 3 bases, 13 bases remained unmatched. This CDR3 region has 20 residues. Germline values: CDR1 KGHSH, CDR2 LQKENI.

This clone was counted only a few times. Other DNA sequences of this sample code for an identical CDR3. The chain carries TRBV9 and TRBJ2-1; no firm D call. V shed 0 bases and J shed 7 bases, with 8 bases lying between them. Germline V gene data show CDR1 as SGDLS and CDR2 as YYNGEE. The CDR3 runs 13 residues. The CDR3 loop reads CASSVDLYNEQFF. CDR3 in DNA: TGTGCCAGCAGCGTAGATTTGTATAATGAGCAGTTCTTC.

The V call is TRBV11-1, the J call TRBJ2-7, with D hard to call. The CDR3 extends over 14 amino acids. The germline V gene has CDR1 SGHAT and CDR2 FQDESV (reference sequence). V was pared by 1 base and J by 0 bases, with 7 bases between. The CDR3 reads CASSLGTNSYEQYF. The CDR3 nucleotides are TGTGCCAGCAGCTTAGGGACGAACTCCTACGAGCAGTACTTC.

This clone was recorded once. The chain uses TRBV5-5 and TRBJ2-3; weak D call: TRBD2 (7 bases). Trimming stripped 2 bases from V and 3 bases from J, with 13 bases between. The CDR3 length is 15 residues. In germline, CDR1 is SGHKS, CDR2 YYEKEE (reference sequence). CDR3 bases: TGTGCCAGCAGCTTAGGGGGGGTTAAGACAGATACGCAGTATTTT. Amino acid sequence: CASSLGGVKTDTQYF.

The chain carries TRBV6-1 and TRBJ2-7; weak D call: TRBD2 (6 bases). Germline V lookup: CDR1 MNHNS, CDR2 SASEGT. Trimming pared 0 bases from V and 9 bases from J, leaving 9 bases between. The length of the CDR3 is 12 residues. The CDR3 DNA follows: TGTGCCAGCAGTGAAGCGAAGGGAGGGCAGTACTTC. This codes for CASSEAKGGQYF.

The chain is built from TRBV21-1 and TRBJ1-2. TRBV21-1 constitutes a pseudogene. This CDR3 is 13 amino acids long. The chain's CDR3 is CASSKWQLYGYTF. CDR3 bases: TGTGCCAGCAGCAAATGGCAGCTCTATGGCTACACCTTC.

This rearrangement joins TRBV5-4 to TRBJ2-7, with D unclear. The CDR3 is made up of 14 amino acids. Looked up from germline, CDR1 is SGHNT and CDR2 is YYREEE (reference sequence). The ends were cut back, 4 bases at V and 3 bases at J, with 14 bases in the middle. The CDR3 sequence: CASSPAGGIYEQYF. Written as DNA, the CDR3 is TGTGCCAGCAGCCCGGCCGGCGGAATCTACGAGCAGTACTTC.

This clone was seen more than once but under ten times. This CDR3 reads CASSDSLRGSNSPLHF. The CDR3 DNA is TGTGCCAGCAGTGATTCCTTACGGGGTTCTAATTCACCCCTCCACTTT. The chain links TRBV25-1 to TRBJ1-6; D is ambiguous. The V gene's germline CDR1 is MGHDK and CDR2 SYGVNS. CDR3 length: 16 amino acids. The V end lost 3 bases, the J end lost 6 bases, and 15 bases lay between the germline ends.

The genes are TRBV5-1 and TRBJ2-4; D is unclear. CDR3 size: 15 residues. V lost 4 bases and J 3 bases, leaving 14 bases between the germline ends. CDR1 and CDR2 from the germline V gene are SGHRS and YFSETQ. The CDR3 DNA follows: TGCGCCAGCAGCAAGGATCAGGAATACAAAAACATTCAGTACTTC. This encodes CASSKDQEYKNIQYF.

The chain is built from TRBV30 and TRBJ2-5, with D hard to call. With the DNA end fitting TRBJ2-7 better, the J assignment may be wrong. The CDR3 extends over 13 amino acids. CDR1 and CDR2 (germline): GTSNPN, SVGIG (reference sequence). The CDR3 region is CAWSVNSFGEQYF. CDR3 bases: TGTGCCTGGAGTGTAAACAGCTTTGGCGAGCAGTACTTC.

This clone was counted a few times. The rearrangement uses TRBV7-9 and TRBJ2-7, with 9 nucleotides matching TRBD2. CDR1 SEHNR and CDR2 FQNEAQ come from the germline V gene (reference sequence). V shed 1 base, J shed 4 bases, and the junction held 8 bases outside the gene matches. This CDR3 has 16 residues. CDR3 sequence (DNA): TGTGCCAGCAGCTTAGACTTTGCGGGGGGGCAGTACGAGCAGTACTTC. Its translation: CASSLDFAGGQYEQYF.

This clone was seen a single time. The V and J genes are TRBV7-9 and TRBJ1-2, with 7 bases identical to TRBD1. V was clipped by 2 bases and J by 3 bases; unmatched bases: 6. This CDR3 is built from 15 residues. CDR1 and CDR2 from the germline V gene are SEHNR and FQNEAQ (reference sequence). CDR3 nucleotides: TGTGCCAGCAGCTTAAGGACCGACAGGGACTATGGCTACACCTTC. It specifies CASSLRTDRDYGYTF.

The chain carries TRBV9 and TRBJ2-3; D is ambiguous. The CDR3 is 14 amino acids. Between the trimmed V and J ends, which lost 1 base and 6 bases, there was a span of 12 bases. Germline CDR1 reads SGDLS; CDR2 reads YYNGEE. CDR3 sequence reads: CASSVQVASDTQYF. The CDR3 coding sequence is TGTGCCAGCAGCGTACAGGTAGCCTCGGATACGCAGTATTTT.

As DNA, the CDR3 is TGTGCCAGTAGTCCGACATGGACAGGGGAGGATGGCTACACCTTC. Residues: CASSPTWTGEDGYTF. The chain has TRBV19 and TRBJ1-2; 9 bases are shared with TRBD1. The V and J ends lost 5 bases and 6 bases, in that order; junction bases with no gene match: 10. The CDR3 has 15 residues. CDR1 LNHDA and CDR2 SQIVND come from the germline V gene (reference sequence).

V is TRBV6-6 and J is TRBJ1-4, with TRBD1 matching 7 bases. The CDR3 runs to 14 residues. Losses at the gene ends were 6 bases for V and 4 bases for J; bases not matched to a gene: 5. Germline values: CDR1 MNHNY, CDR2 SVGAGI (reference sequence). CDR3 region: CASRDSGGNEKLFF. CDR3 coding DNA: TGTGCCAGCAGGGATTCAGGGGGTAATGAAAAACTGTTTTTT.

The V call is TRBV6-1, the J call TRBJ1-1, with a weak D call TRBD1 (6 bases). The CDR3 runs to 15 residues. In germline, CDR1 is MNHNS, CDR2 SASEGT. V shed 6 bases and J shed 1 base, with 15 bases lying between them. The CDR3 reads CASREGGAGNTEAFF. CDR3 DNA sequence: TGTGCCAGCAGGGAGGGGGGGGCCGGGAACACTGAAGCTTTCTTT.

The chain employs TRBV7-9 and TRBJ1-1; unclear D gene. The CDR3 spans 11 residues. Germline V gene data show CDR1 as SEHNR and CDR2 as FQNEAQ (reference sequence). The V end lost 6 bases, the J end lost 2 bases, and 4 bases lay between the germline ends. The CDR3 bases are TGTGCCAGCAGGAAAAACACTGAAGCTTTCTTT. This translates into CASRKNTEAFF.

The sample holds a few counts of this clone. This chain connects TRBV14 to TRBJ1-6; D remains unclear. Germline V gene data show CDR1 as SGHDN and CDR2 as FVKESK. The CDR3 has 15 residues. Trimming pared 4 bases from V and 8 bases from J, leaving 15 bases between. The CDR3 spells CASSPLTPPDSPLHF. The CDR3 DNA sequence: TGTGCCAGCAGCCCCCTAACTCCTCCGGATTCACCCCTCCACTTT.

The CDR3 here is CASSSGLAVGAPQYF. CDR3 nucleotide sequence: TGTGCCAGCAGCTCCGGACTAGCGGTGGGGGCGCCCCAGTACTTC. V is TRBV11-2 and J is TRBJ2-5; 10 bases align to TRBD2. This CDR3 is 15 amino acids long. Losses at the gene ends were 4 bases for V and 9 bases for J; bases not matched to a gene: 11. Germline CDR1 reads SGHAT; CDR2 reads FQNNGV. Complete variable domain (other parts from reference TRBV11-2 and TRBJ2-5): EAGVAQSPRYKIIEKRQSVAFWCNPISGHATLYWYQQILGQGPKLLIQFQNNGVVDDSQLPKDRFSAERLKGVDSTLKIQPAKLEDSAVYLCASSSGLAVGAPQYFGPGTRLLVL.

On this clone: In this CDR3 the conserved last residue, phenylalanine or tryptophan, is missing, so a read error is likely. This chain's CDR3 is CASSPDGTAINYGYTV. The DNA for the CDR3 is TGTGCCAGCTCACCAGACGGCACAGCCATTAACTATGGCTACACCGTC. This chain connects TRBV18 to TRBJ1-2; D unresolved. Trimming cost V 2 bases and J 1 base, with 14 bases left between them. The CDR3 extends over 16 amino acids. Germline V gene lookup returns CDR1 KGHSH and CDR2 LQKENI.

Worth noting for this clone: Other DNA sequences in this specimen translate into the identical CDR3. V is TRBV7-2 and J is TRBJ2-5; D gene uncertain. This CDR3 contains 11 residues. The germline V and J ends were trimmed by 5 bases and 4 bases, with 5 bases remaining between them. Germline V gene lookup returns CDR1 SGHTA and CDR2 FQGNSA. The CDR3 spells CASSRRETQYF. CDR3 sequence (DNA): TGTGCCAGCAGCCGACGAGAGACCCAGTACTTC.

Remarks on this clone: Relative to the germline gene, one junction end is altered; a read error may explain this. The V gene is TRBV7-7, the J gene TRBJ2-3; possible D gene TRBD2, 6 bases. CDR1 and CDR2 (germline): SSHAT, FNYEAQ (reference sequence). This CDR3 spans 15 amino acids. CDR3 region: CASSPGDRSSDTQYF. The CDR3 DNA reads TGTGCTAGCAGCCCGGGGGACCGTAGTTCAGATACGCAGTATTTT. Based on the CDR3 plus reference TRBV7-7 and TRBJ2-3, the full variable domain is GAGVSQSPRYKVTKRGQDVTLRCDPISSHATLYWYQQALGQGPEFLTYFNYEAQPDKSGLPSDRFSAERPEGSISTLTIQRTEQRDSAMYRCASSPGDRSSDTQYFGPGTRLTVL.

A few counts support this clone. The gene calls are TRBV27 and TRBJ1-1, with D perhaps matching TRBD1 (6 bases). The CDR3 covers 15 residues. The ends were cut back, 10 bases at V and 5 bases at J, with 23 bases in the middle. Germline V CDR1 and CDR2: MNHEY, SMNVEV (reference sequence). This CDR3 reads CATRPSTGPGTEAFF. The CDR3 nucleotides read TGTGCCACACGCCCCTCGACAGGACCAGGAACTGAAGCTTTCTTT.